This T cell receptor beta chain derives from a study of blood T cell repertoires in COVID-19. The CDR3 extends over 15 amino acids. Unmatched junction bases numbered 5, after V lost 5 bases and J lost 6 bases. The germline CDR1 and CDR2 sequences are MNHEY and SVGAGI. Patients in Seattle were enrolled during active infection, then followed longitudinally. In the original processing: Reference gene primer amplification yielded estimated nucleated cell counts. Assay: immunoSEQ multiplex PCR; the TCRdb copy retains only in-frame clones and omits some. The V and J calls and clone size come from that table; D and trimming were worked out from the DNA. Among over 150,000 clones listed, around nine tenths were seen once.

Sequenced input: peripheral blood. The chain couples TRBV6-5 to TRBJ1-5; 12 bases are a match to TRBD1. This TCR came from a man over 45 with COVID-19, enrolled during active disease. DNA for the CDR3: TGTGCCAGCAGTCCGGGGACAGGGGGCCTTCAGCCCCAGCATTTT. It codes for CASSPGTGGLQPQHF.